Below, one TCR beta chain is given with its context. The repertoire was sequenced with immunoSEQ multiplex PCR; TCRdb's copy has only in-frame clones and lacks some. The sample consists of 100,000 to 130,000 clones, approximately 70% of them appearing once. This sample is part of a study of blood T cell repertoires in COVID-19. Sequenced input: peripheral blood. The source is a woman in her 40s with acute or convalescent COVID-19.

This CDR3 is CAWSPGLFAKNIQYF. The CDR3 DNA sequence: TGTGCCTGGAGTCCGGGACTCTTTGCCAAAAACATTCAGTACTTC. The chain is built from TRBV30 and TRBJ2-4; the D gene is possibly TRBD2 (6 bases). There are 15 residues in the CDR3. Looked up from germline, CDR1 is GTSNPN and CDR2 is SVGIG (reference sequence). V was shortened by 2 bases and J by 1 base, with 12 bases between the two germline ends.